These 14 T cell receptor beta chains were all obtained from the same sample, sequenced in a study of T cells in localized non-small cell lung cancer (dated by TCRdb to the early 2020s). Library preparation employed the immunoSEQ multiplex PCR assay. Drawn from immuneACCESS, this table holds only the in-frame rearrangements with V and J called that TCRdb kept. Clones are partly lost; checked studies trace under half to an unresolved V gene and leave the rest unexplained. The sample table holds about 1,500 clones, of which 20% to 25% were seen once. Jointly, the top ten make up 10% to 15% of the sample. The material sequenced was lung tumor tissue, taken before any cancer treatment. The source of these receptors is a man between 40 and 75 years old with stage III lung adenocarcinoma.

CDR3 DNA: TGTGCCTGGAGTGTGACAGAGGGACTATTATCCTACGAGCAGTACTTC. Amino acids: CAWSVTEGLLSYEQYF. This sequence joins TRBV30 and TRBJ2-7; the match to TRBD2 covers 7 bases. After removal of 0 bases from V and 1 base from J, the junction contained 9 bases not matched to a gene. Germline lookup yields CDR1 GTSNPN and CDR2 SVGIG (reference sequence). This CDR3 region has 16 residues.

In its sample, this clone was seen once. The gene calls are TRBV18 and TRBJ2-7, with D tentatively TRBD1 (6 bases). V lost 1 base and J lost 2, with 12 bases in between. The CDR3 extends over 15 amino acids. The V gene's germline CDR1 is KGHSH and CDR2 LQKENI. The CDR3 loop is CASSPRDTITYEQYF. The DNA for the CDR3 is TGTGCCAGCTCACCACGGGACACAATAACCTACGAGCAGTACTTC.

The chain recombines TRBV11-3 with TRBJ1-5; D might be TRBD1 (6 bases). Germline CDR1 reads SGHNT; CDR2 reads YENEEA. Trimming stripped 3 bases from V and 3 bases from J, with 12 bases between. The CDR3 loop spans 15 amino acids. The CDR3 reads CASSLTTGSNQPQHF. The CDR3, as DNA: TGTGCCAGCAGCTTGACGACAGGATCCAATCAGCCCCAGCATTTT.

CDR3 residues: CASSLSTGGVSTDTQYF. CDR3 sequence (DNA): TGCGCCAGCAGCTTGAGTACAGGGGGCGTCAGCACAGATACGCAGTATTTT. This chain joins TRBV5-1 and TRBJ2-3; 9 bases agree with TRBD1. J gave up 0 bases and V 1 base, and 6 bases lay outside the gene matches. Germline V gene lookup returns CDR1 SGHRS and CDR2 YFSETQ. The CDR3 extends over 17 amino acids.

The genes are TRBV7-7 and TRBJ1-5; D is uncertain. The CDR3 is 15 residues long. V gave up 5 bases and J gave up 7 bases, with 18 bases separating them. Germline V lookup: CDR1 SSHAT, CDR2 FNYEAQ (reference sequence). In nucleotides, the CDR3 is TGTGCCAGCAGCGACCGGGCCGCCGCCAGGCAGCCCCAGCATTTT. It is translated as CASSDRAAARQPQHF.

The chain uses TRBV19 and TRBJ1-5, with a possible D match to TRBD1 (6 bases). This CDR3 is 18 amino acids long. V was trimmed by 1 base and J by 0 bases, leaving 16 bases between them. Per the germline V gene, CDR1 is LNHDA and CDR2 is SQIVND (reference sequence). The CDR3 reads CASSIGLGTSYSNQPQHF. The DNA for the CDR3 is TGTGCCAGTAGTATAGGCCTCGGGACATCCTATAGCAATCAGCCCCAGCATTTT.

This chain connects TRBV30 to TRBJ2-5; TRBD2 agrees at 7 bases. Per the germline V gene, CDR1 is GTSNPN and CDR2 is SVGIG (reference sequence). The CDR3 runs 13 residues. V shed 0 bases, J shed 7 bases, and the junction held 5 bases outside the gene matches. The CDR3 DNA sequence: TGTGCCTGGAGTGTTTTGGGGAGGGCGACCCAGTACTTC. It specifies CAWSVLGRATQYF.

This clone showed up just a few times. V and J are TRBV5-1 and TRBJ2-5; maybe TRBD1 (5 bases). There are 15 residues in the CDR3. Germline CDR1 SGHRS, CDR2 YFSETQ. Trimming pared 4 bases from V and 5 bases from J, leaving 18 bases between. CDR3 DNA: TGCGCCAGCAGCCTCGCCGGAAACAGGTTTGAGACCCAGTACTTC. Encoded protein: CASSLAGNRFETQYF.

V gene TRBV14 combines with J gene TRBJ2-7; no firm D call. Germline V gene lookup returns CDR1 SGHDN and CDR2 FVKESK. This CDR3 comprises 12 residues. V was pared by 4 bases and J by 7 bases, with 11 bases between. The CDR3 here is CASSLGFWEQYF. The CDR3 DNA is TGTGCCAGCAGCCTAGGCTTTTGGGAGCAGTACTTC.

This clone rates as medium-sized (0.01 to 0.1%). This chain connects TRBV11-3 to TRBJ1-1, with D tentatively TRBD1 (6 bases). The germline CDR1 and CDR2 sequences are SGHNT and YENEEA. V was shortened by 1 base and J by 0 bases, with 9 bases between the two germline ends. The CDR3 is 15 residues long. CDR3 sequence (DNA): TGTGCCAGCAGCTTAGGTAGGACAGTGAACACTGAAGCTTTCTTT. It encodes CASSLGRTVNTEAFF. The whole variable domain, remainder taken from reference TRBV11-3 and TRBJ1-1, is EAGVVQSPRYKIIEKKQPVAFWCNPISGHNTLYWYLQNLGQGPELLIRYENEEAVDDSQLPKDRFSAERLKGVDSTLKIQPAELGDSAVYLCASSLGRTVNTEAFFGQGTRLTVV.

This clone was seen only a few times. CDR3 loop: CASREQRVSYEQYF. DNA for the CDR3: TGTGCCAGCAGGGAGCAGCGGGTCTCCTACGAGCAGTACTTC. The chain carries TRBV6-8 and TRBJ2-7; a weak D match, TRBD2 (6 bases). Per germline, CDR1 MNHGY and CDR2 SAAAGT. Trimming removed 6 bases at V and 0 bases at J, with 12 bases between. The CDR3 covers 14 residues.

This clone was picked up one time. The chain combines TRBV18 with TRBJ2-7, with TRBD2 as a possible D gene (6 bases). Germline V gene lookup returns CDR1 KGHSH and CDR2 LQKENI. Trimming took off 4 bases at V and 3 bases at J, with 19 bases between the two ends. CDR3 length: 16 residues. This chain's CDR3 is CASSRKQAGKNYEQYF. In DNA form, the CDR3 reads TGTGCCAGCTCACGCAAGCAGGCGGGAAAAAACTACGAGCAGTACTTC.

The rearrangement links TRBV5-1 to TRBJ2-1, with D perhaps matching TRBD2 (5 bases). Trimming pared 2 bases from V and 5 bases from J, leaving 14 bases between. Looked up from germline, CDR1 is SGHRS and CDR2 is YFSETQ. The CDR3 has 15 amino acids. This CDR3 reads CASSFLSSGHNEQFF. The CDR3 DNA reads TGCGCCAGCAGCTTTCTATCCAGCGGTCACAATGAGCAGTTCTTC. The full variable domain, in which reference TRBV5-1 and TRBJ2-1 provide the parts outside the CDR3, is KAGVTQTPRYLIKTRGQQVTLSCSPISGHRSVSWYQQTPGQGLQFLFEYFSETQRNKGNFPGRFSGRQFSNSRSEMNVSTLELGDSALYLCASSFLSSGHNEQFFGPGTRLTVL.

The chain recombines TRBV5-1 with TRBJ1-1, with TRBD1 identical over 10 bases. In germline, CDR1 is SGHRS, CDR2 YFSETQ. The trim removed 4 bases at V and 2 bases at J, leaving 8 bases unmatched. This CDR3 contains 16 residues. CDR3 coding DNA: TGCGCCAGCAGCATAGGAGACAGGGGGCAAAACACTGAAGCTTTCTTT. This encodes CASSIGDRGQNTEAFF.